The table lists the clone carrying this T cell receptor beta chain with a few counts. CDR1 and CDR2 (germline): KGHDR, SFDVKD. The CDR3 is made up of 16 amino acids. Trimming removed 2 bases from V and 7 bases from J; junction bases left unmatched: 8. Reverse transcription of roughly 0.5 to 1 ug RNA was carried out with random hexamers. Each CDR3 protein gets one entry after TCRdb re-called the immunoSEQ multiplex PCR reads with MiXCR. The table records 130,000 or so distinct CDR3 sequences, roughly 80% of them present only once. This sample is part of a study of CD8 T cells in Susac syndrome. The sequencing sample was made of CD8+ T cells from PBMCs. The chain combines TRBV24-1 with TRBJ2-2, with TRBD1 matching 8 bases. This TCR came from a human donor with multiple sclerosis. Written as DNA, the CDR3 is TGTGCCACCAGTGATTGGCAGGGGGCGCTTGGCGGGGAGCTGTTTTTT. This codes for CATSDWQGALGGELFF.